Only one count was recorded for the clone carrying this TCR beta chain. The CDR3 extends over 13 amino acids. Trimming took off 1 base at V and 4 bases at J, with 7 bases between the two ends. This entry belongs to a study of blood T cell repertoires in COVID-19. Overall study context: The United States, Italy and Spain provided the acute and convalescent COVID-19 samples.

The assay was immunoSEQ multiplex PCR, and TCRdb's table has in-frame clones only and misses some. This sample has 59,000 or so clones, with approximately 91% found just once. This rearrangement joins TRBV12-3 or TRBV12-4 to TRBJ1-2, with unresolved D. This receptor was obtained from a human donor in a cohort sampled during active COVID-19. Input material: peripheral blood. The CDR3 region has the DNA TGTGCCAGCAGTTTAGACCCCAGCTATGGCTACACCTTC. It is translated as CASSLDPSYGYTF.